This T cell receptor (beta chain) was identified in a study of shared clonotypes between healthy human individuals. Only in-frame clones appear in the TCRdb table, and some are missing; sequencing was by immunoSEQ multiplex PCR. This table has 1,500,000 or so clones, around 97% appearing once. This TCR came from a man aged 30 to 39 in good health. Sequences were obtained from naive CD4+ T cells sorted from blood. The subset denotes: CD45RA+ positively selected.

The CDR3 nucleotides read TGTGCCAGCAGCCAAGATTTGAGGGACAATGAGCAGTTCTTC. It encodes CASSQDLRDNEQFF. The gene calls are TRBV14 and TRBJ2-1, with D possibly being TRBD2 (5 bases). This CDR3 region has 14 residues. CDR1 and CDR2 from the germline V gene are SGHDN and FVKESK. The ends were cut back, 0 bases at V and 5 bases at J, with 8 bases in the middle.